These T cell receptor beta chains were read from a single sample in a study of T cells in localized non-small cell lung cancer. TCRdb keeps only in-frame clones here, not all; method: immunoSEQ multiplex PCR. The table has about 9,600 clones, about nine tenths seen once. This specimen was peripheral blood, taken before any cancer treatment. These receptors came from a male donor at least 60 years old with stage III squamous cell lung carcinoma. The conserved cysteine and the conserved F or W are not part of the CDR3 here. D genes are given only for firm matches. Size is omitted from some rows. Given values are once, few, many or a class for expanded clones.

length	J	D	V	size	CDR3
14	TRBJ2-5	-	TRBV13	-	ASSLAGGEVEETQY
10	TRBJ1-1	-	TRBV6-1	-	ASSVGSPEAF
12	TRBJ1-1	-	TRBV5-1	-	ASSLDGGGTEAF
13	TRBJ1-4	TRBD1	TRBV5-4	-	ASSSNRGLNEKLF
13	TRBJ2-7	-	TRBV7-2	-	ASSLEDWYSYEQY
13	TRBJ1-1	-	TRBV11-1	-	ASSLSDSRNTEAF
12	TRBJ2-7	TRBD1	TRBV5-1	-	ASSTGTVNYEQY
11	TRBJ2-1	TRBD1	TRBV5-1	once	ASSSGGPGEQF
12	TRBJ2-2	-	TRBV27	-	ASTSAANTGELF
11	TRBJ1-1	-	TRBV6-1	-	ASSVGASTEAF
11	TRBJ1-1	-	TRBV19	-	ASTAFANTEAF
18	TRBJ2-3	-	TRBV12-1	-	ASSQPLPAGGPKGTDTQY
17	TRBJ2-7	-	TRBV28	-	ASSSRGGMGRFRGYEQY
13	TRBJ2-4	-	TRBV7-9	few	ASSLGWQSQNIQY
9	TRBJ2-1	-	TRBV20-1	-	SAFLRREQF
10	TRBJ1-5	-	TRBV30	-	AWSDTNQPQH
13	TRBJ2-2	-	TRBV4-2	once	ASSQGLRGKGELF
11	TRBJ2-3	-	TRBV11-1	-	ASSAGPIDTQY
15	TRBJ2-5	TRBD2	TRBV4-2	-	ASSQDLAGGPLETQY
12	TRBJ2-5	-	TRBV2	-	ASSGTSSTETQY
19	TRBJ2-4	-	TRBV19	-	ASSIEWRADGQLLAKNIQY
13	TRBJ1-6	-	TRBV4-2	-	ASSHGSSYNSPLH
13	TRBJ1-6	-	TRBV2	-	ASSEVGQAGSPLH
9	TRBJ2-6	-	TRBV30	-	AAAGANVLT
11	TRBJ1-6	-	TRBV6-1	-	ASRGQFRTPLH
15	TRBJ1-4	TRBD1	TRBV7-6	-	ASSVGQGPTANEKLF
11	TRBJ1-3	-	TRBV30	-	ACEPGSKGTIY